This TCR beta chain was recorded in a study of sequential checkpoint blockade in melanoma. Treatment denoted: randomized to nivolumab then ipilimumab (arm A) or the reverse (arm B). Germline CDR1 reads SNHLY; CDR2 reads FYNNEI. Between the trimmed V and J ends, which lost 3 bases and 2 bases, there was a span of 8 bases. The CDR3 length is 14 residues. The data were produced by immunoSEQ multiplex PCR, yet TCRdb's version contains in-frame clones alone and is incomplete. This table has roughly 9,300 clones, about 75% appearing once. The chain carries TRBV2 and TRBJ1-5, with D perhaps matching TRBD1 (5 bases). The receptor was derived from a human donor with melanoma. The sequences come from CD8+ T cells sorted from blood (inferred from file names), collected from a patient given nivolumab and ipilimumab in sequence. The CDR3: CASSDGGGNQPQHF. The CDR3 coding sequence is TGTGCCAGCAGTGATGGGGGGGGCAATCAGCCCCAGCATTTT.